This passage covers 9 T cell receptor beta chains from one sample sequenced in a study of human T cells and chemical hapten exposure (dated by TCRdb to the early 2020s). Library construction relied on RACE. Data came from a NextSeq 500. TCRdb's own reprocessing of the public reads used fastp at Q25 and MiXCR and kept productive beta chains. Each entry merges the rows of one CDR3 protein and shows their most common DNA and genes. The table for this sample lists 65,000 to 85,000 distinct CDR3 sequences; roughly 10% of them were counted only once. The top ten hold roughly 3.4% of the sample. Per the publication, the time point label means: patch test 1, 2 weeks after DPC sensitization. The treatment or condition label of this sample denotes: therapeutic diphenylcyclopropenone sensitization with weekly scalp DPC. Sequences were derived from whole blood, sampled in connection with sensitization to the hapten diphenylcyclopropenone (DPC). These receptors were taken from a woman in her sixties or seventies with alopecia areata. Some clones in this sample may be carry-over from other donors' samples.

The chain combines TRBV4-1 with TRBJ1-6; 7 positions match TRBD1. The CDR3 sequence is 16 residues long. After removal of 7 bases from V and 1 base from J, the junction contained 7 bases not matched to a gene. CDR1 is MGHRA and CDR2 is YSYEKL in the germline V gene. CDR3 in amino acids: CASTRTGGSYNSPLHF. In DNA, the CDR3 is TGCGCCAGCACGAGGACAGGAGGATCCTATAATTCACCCCTCCACTTT.

This clonotype has ten or more counts. The V and J genes are TRBV21-1 and TRBJ2-7; TRBD1 is the table's D call, not checked against the DNA. TRBV21-1 is annotated as a pseudogene. This CDR3 has 14 amino acids. CDR3 nucleotide sequence: TGTGCCCGCAAGACCGGGACAGGGCCCTACGAGCAGTACTTC. It translates to CARKTGTGPYEQYF.

The rearrangement joins TRBV20-1 to TRBJ2-5, with D tentatively TRBD2 (6 bases). The CDR3 loop spans 15 amino acids. Trimming stripped 0 bases from V and 1 base from J, with 12 bases between. CDR1 and CDR2 from the germline V gene are DFQATT and SNEGSKA (reference sequence). The CDR3 region is CSARDYQRAQETQYF. The CDR3 nucleotides are TGCAGTGCTAGAGATTACCAGCGGGCCCAAGAGACCCAGTACTTC.

The chain joins TRBV29-1 to TRBJ2-1; 7 bases match TRBD2. The CDR3 covers 14 residues. CDR1 is SQVTM, CDR2 ANQGSEA, per germline. J lost 4 bases, V lost 8 bases, and 11 bases had no gene match. CDR3 nucleotides: TGCAGCTCGGGAGTTAGCGGGCGATACAATGAGCAGTTCTTC. Translation: CSSGVSGRYNEQFF.

The chain links TRBV3-1 to TRBJ1-1; TRBD1 matches 9 bases. Trimming removed 1 base from V and 8 bases from J; junction bases left unmatched: 8. Germline-derived CDR1 and CDR2 are LGHDT and YNNKEL (reference sequence). The CDR3 has 15 residues. The CDR3 DNA reads TGTGCCAGCAGCCAAGCAAGCGACAGGGGGAGAGAAGCTTTCTTT. Its protein is CASSQASDRGREAFF.

The CDR3, as DNA: TGTGCCAGCGAGAACCCCGGACAAACGAACACCGGGGAGCTGTTTTTT. Protein: CASENPGQTNTGELFF. The J gene is TRBJ2-2, the V gene TRBV11-2, with D perhaps matching TRBD1 (5 bases). This CDR3 is built from 16 residues. The V gene's germline CDR1 is SGHAT and CDR2 FQNNGV. Trimming shortened V by 8 bases and J by 0 bases, and 16 bases separated the two germline ends.

This clonotype was picked up many times. This chain connects TRBV11-2 to TRBJ2-7; TRBD1 matches 7 bases. The germline V gene encodes CDR1 SGHAT and CDR2 FQNNGV. The J segment lost 9 bases and the V segment lost 5 bases, leaving 7 bases of the junction unmatched. The CDR3 spans 12 residues. The DNA of the CDR3 is TGTGCCAGCAGCCCAAACCGGGACAGGCAGTACTTC. Residues: CASSPNRDRQYF.

This clonotype was found many times. The rearrangement joins TRBV20-1 to TRBJ2-2, with D perhaps matching TRBD1 or TRBD2 (5 bases each). V was clipped by 3 bases and J by 6 bases, with 23 bases between them. The CDR3 is 17 residues long. Germline loops: CDR1 DFQATT, CDR2 SNEGSKA (reference sequence). DNA of the CDR3: TGCAGTGCTAGCCGCTTGGGGGTGGGCCTAGGTGCCGGGGAGCTGTTTTTT. Its translation is CSASRLGVGLGAGELFF.

The CDR3 region is CASSPRGEDYGYTF. As DNA, the CDR3 is TGTGCCAGCAGCCCTAGGGGGGAGGACTATGGCTACACCTTC. The rearrangement joins TRBV3-1 to TRBJ1-2, with TRBD1 as a possible D gene (6 bases). In germline, CDR1 is LGHDT, CDR2 YNNKEL (reference sequence). The ends were cut back, 4 bases at V and 3 bases at J, with 12 bases in the middle. The CDR3 has 14 residues.